These T cell receptor beta chains were read from a single sample in a study of cytomegalovirus exposure and HLA in healthy donors. TCRdb keeps only in-frame clones here, not all; method: immunoSEQ multiplex PCR. Of tens of thousands of clones listed, over 50% are singletons. Sequenced sample: PBMCs. The receptors derive from a man younger than 45 in good health and CMV-seronegative. CDR3s include the opening cysteine and the closing phenylalanine or tryptophan. A D gene is named only where the DNA matches it firmly. The size entry is marked missing in some rows and otherwise reads once, few, many or a size class.

d_call	v_call	clone_size	j_call	cdr3_nt	cdr3_aa
-	TRBV19	-	TRBJ1-1	TGTGCCAGTAGTATGGGACATCTGAACACTGAAGCTTTCTTT	CASSMGHLNTEAFF
-	TRBV4-1	-	TRBJ1-5	TGCGCCAGCAGCCAAGAGGGACAAGACCATCAGCCCCAGCATTTT	CASSQEGQDHQPQHF
-	TRBV9	-	TRBJ2-3	TGTGCCAGCAGTTATGGGAGGACGGCCACGAGCACAGATACGCAGTATTTT	CASSYGRTATSTDTQYF
-	TRBV10-3	-	TRBJ2-5	TGTGCCATCAGCGGGGTCCCAGAGACCCAGTACTTC	CAISGVPETQYF
-	TRBV19	-	TRBJ1-4	TGTGCCAGTAGTACCTACACACGTACAGCTAATGAAAAACTGTTTTTT	CASSTYTRTANEKLFF
TRBD2	TRBV4-2	few	TRBJ2-2	TGTGCCAGCAGCCAAGCTTTTGGGGGGGATTTCACCGGGGAGCTGTTTTTT	CASSQAFGGDFTGELFF
-	TRBV27	few	TRBJ2-7	TGTGCCAGCAGTTTAATCCAGGGCGAGCAGTACTTC	CASSLIQGEQYF
TRBD2	TRBV9	once	TRBJ2-3	TGTGCCAGCAGCGTCCGACTAGCGGGGACGAGCACAGATACGCAGTATTTT	CASSVRLAGTSTDTQYF
-	TRBV6-5	-	TRBJ2-7	TGTGCCAGCAGTTACGGCCCCTACGAGCAGTACTTC	CASSYGPYEQYF
TRBD1	TRBV5-1	few	TRBJ1-1	TGCGCCAGCAGCTTGGGACAGGGGGGGGCTGAAGCTTTCTTT	CASSLGQGGAEAFF
-	TRBV7-2	-	TRBJ2-7	TGTGCCAGCAGTTTGACAGACTACGAGCAGTACTTC	CASSLTDYEQYF